A single sample gave rise to the 19 T cell receptor beta chains below, sequenced in a study of shared clonotypes between healthy human individuals. Repertoires were generated with immunoSEQ multiplex PCR, while TCRdb's copy carries only in-frame clones and drops some. The sample has over 400,000 clones, 95% to 96% seen once. Sequencing was done on a sample of naive CD4+ T cells sorted from blood. Subset specified: CD45RA+ positively selected. The receptors derive from a woman in her twenties or thirties in good health.

V usage is TRBV6-6 and J usage is TRBJ2-5; unclear D gene. The J call may be incorrect, as the DNA end agrees better with TRBJ2-7. The germline gives CDR1 MNHNY, CDR2 SVGAGI (reference sequence). The CDR3 runs 13 residues. The CDR3 is CASSYGLRTEQYF. CDR3 sequence (DNA): TGTGCCAGCAGTTATGGGTTACGGACCGAGCAGTACTTC.

The chain recombines TRBV9 with TRBJ2-6; D might be TRBD2 (6 bases). V was pared by 0 bases and J by 0 bases, with 13 bases between. This CDR3 has 18 amino acids. Germline CDR1 reads SGDLS; CDR2 reads YYNGEE. The CDR3 nucleotides read TGTGCCAGCAGCGTAGCGGTAGCGGCCAACTCTGGGGCCAACGTCCTGACTTTC. Amino acids: CASSVAVAANSGANVLTF.

The chain has TRBV2 and TRBJ1-5; D is unclear. CDR3 size: 14 residues. Trimming took off 9 bases at V and 5 bases at J, with 17 bases between the two ends. Germline CDR1 is SNHLY and CDR2 is FYNNEI. This CDR3 reads CASKNQGHHQPQHF. CDR3 nucleotides: TGTGCCAGTAAAAACCAAGGTCACCATCAGCCCCAGCATTTT.

This chain connects TRBV6-6 to TRBJ1-1; no firm D call. Trimming pared 3 bases from V and 4 bases from J, leaving 9 bases between. The CDR3 loop spans 13 amino acids. Germline values: CDR1 MNHNY, CDR2 SVGAGI (reference sequence). The CDR3 spells CASSYVGLTEAFF. CDR3 coding DNA: TGTGCCAGCAGTTATGTGGGTCTCACTGAAGCTTTCTTT.

The chain joins TRBV11-2 to TRBJ2-3, with 8 bases aligning to TRBD2. The CDR3 spans 14 residues. J lost 3 bases, V lost 6 bases, and 5 bases had no gene match. Looked up from germline, CDR1 is SGHAT and CDR2 is FQNNGV. In DNA form, the CDR3 reads TGTGCCAGCAGTTCCGGCGGGAGGACAGATACGCAGTATTTT. Its translation: CASSSGGRTDTQYF.

This chain joins TRBV7-8 and TRBJ2-5; weak D call: TRBD2 (6 bases). The J call is in doubt because the DNA end fits TRBJ2-7 better. The CDR3 is 14 residues long. Germline CDR1 is SGHVS and CDR2 is FQNEAQ. The CDR3 loop is CASTTTRGTYEQYF. The CDR3 region has the DNA TGTGCCAGCACCACCACCCGGGGGACCTACGAGCAGTACTTC.

V gene TRBV15 combines with J gene TRBJ2-7; tentatively, D is TRBD2 (5 bases). From germline, CDR1 is LNHNV and CDR2 YYDKDF (reference sequence). V was clipped by 2 bases and J by 3 bases, with 11 bases between them. This CDR3 has 14 amino acids. CDR3 bases: TGTGCCACCAGCAGAACCGGGAATTTCTACGAGCAGTACTTC. Translating gives CATSRTGNFYEQYF.

The chain couples TRBV25-1 to TRBJ1-4; 11 positions agree with TRBD1. V lost 3 bases and J lost 6; bases outside the gene matches: 12. This CDR3 is 18 amino acids long. Germline CDR1 and CDR2: MGHDK and SYGVNS. The CDR3 bases are TGTGCCAGCAGTGACTCCTACACCTCGGGACAGGGGGATGAAAAACTGTTTTTT. Residues: CASSDSYTSGQGDEKLFF.

This clone was recorded once. This chain uses TRBV4-1 with TRBJ2-5, with a possible D match to TRBD1 (6 bases). Germline V gene data show CDR1 as MGHRA and CDR2 as YSYEKL. With 4 bases removed from V and 4 bases from J, the gap between germline ends came to 22 bases. The CDR3 runs to 17 residues. Here the CDR3 reads CASSPLPSRGYRETQYF. In DNA, the CDR3 is TGCGCCAGCAGCCCCCTACCCTCCAGGGGATATCGAGAGACCCAGTACTTC.

The chain couples TRBV19 to TRBJ2-7, with D maybe TRBD1 (5 bases). Germline CDR1 LNHDA, CDR2 SQIVND (reference sequence). The CDR3 loop spans 16 amino acids. Trimming left V 5 bases short and J 3 bases short, with 20 bases between. CDR3 in amino acids: CASSSPGAPLHYEQYF. The CDR3 bases are TGTGCCAGTAGTTCCCCTGGGGCTCCCTTACACTACGAGCAGTACTTC.

Notes on this clone: One junction end disagrees with the germline gene, perhaps due to a read error. The sample carries other DNA sequences with the same CDR3. This chain uses TRBV13 with TRBJ1-4; tentative D call: TRBD1 (5 bases). Germline CDR1 is PRHDT and CDR2 is FYEKMQ (reference sequence). The CDR3 contains 16 residues. The CDR3 DNA reads as TGTGCCAGCAGCTTAAAGGCTGGGACCGATAATGAAAAGCTGTTTTTT. Amino acid sequence: CASSLKAGTDNEKLFF.

Regarding this clone: Its ends do not fully match the called genes, so a read error is possible. The CDR3 region is CATSRDWGSKEKLFF. CDR3 DNA sequence: TGTGCCACCAGCAGAGACTGGGGGTCTAAGGAAAAACTGTTTTTT. The rearrangement uses TRBV15 and TRBJ1-4; D is possibly TRBD1 (5 bases). Germline V gene lookup returns CDR1 LNHNV and CDR2 YYDKDF (reference sequence). This CDR3 has 15 residues.

The chain carries TRBV5-1 and TRBJ2-3; 12 bases agree with TRBD2. The CDR3 length is 18 residues. V gave up 2 bases and J gave up 0 bases; unmatched junction bases: 7. Per germline, CDR1 SGHRS and CDR2 YFSETQ. The CDR3 coding sequence is TGCGCCAGCAGCTTATCCCTAGCGGGAGGGGGTAGCACAGATACGCAGTATTTT. Translating gives CASSLSLAGGGSTDTQYF.

The rearrangement uses TRBV5-6 and TRBJ2-7, with TRBD2 matching 7 bases. The CDR3 runs to 16 residues. With V trimmed by 5 bases and J by 5 bases, 16 bases remained unmatched. CDR1 and CDR2 (germline): SGHDT, YYEEEE. The CDR3 is CASRPRGRGIADEQYF. DNA of the CDR3: TGTGCCAGCAGACCCCGGGGGAGGGGCATTGCCGACGAGCAGTACTTC. The full variable domain, rest sourced from reference TRBV5-6 and TRBJ2-7, is DAGVTQSPTHLIKTRGQQVTLRCSPKSGHDTVSWYQQALGQGPQFIFQYYEEEERQRGNFPDRFSGHQFPNYSSELNVNALLLGDSALYLCASRPRGRGIADEQYFGPGTRLTVT.

The V call is TRBV28, the J call TRBJ1-5, with D unresolved. V shed 4 bases and J shed 0 bases, with 16 bases lying between them. The CDR3 has 17 residues. Germline V gives CDR1 MDHEN, CDR2 SYDVKM. The CDR3 spells CASSSSPVANSNQPQHF. The CDR3 nucleotides read TGTGCCAGCAGTTCTTCTCCCGTGGCAAATAGCAATCAGCCCCAGCATTTT.

Regarding this clone: Different DNA sequences within this sample yield the same CDR3. This chain uses TRBV7-9 with TRBJ2-2; D is unclear. Germline CDR1 and CDR2: SEHNR and FQNEAQ (reference sequence). The CDR3 totals 12 residues. V was cut by 5 bases and J by 4 bases, with 5 bases left in between. Written as DNA, the CDR3 is TGTGCCAGCAGCCCTCCCACCGGGGAGCTGTTTTTT. This gives the protein CASSPPTGELFF.

The chain employs TRBV5-1 and TRBJ2-5; 14 bases map to TRBD2. The trim removed 4 bases at V and 5 bases at J, leaving 10 bases unmatched. CDR1 and CDR2 (germline): SGHRS, YFSETQ. This CDR3 has 17 residues. CDR3 sequence (DNA): TGCGCCAGCAGCCCCTTGACTAGCGGGAGGGCCGCTGAGACCCAGTACTTC. Protein sequence: CASSPLTSGRAAETQYF.

The V gene is TRBV4-1, the J gene TRBJ1-4; D perhaps matches TRBD1 (5 bases). This CDR3 has 17 amino acids. V lost 1 base and J 7 bases, leaving 19 bases between the germline ends. Germline V gene sequence: CDR1 MGHRA, CDR2 YSYEKL. The CDR3 loop reads CASSQAIRGPRGEKLFF. CDR3 bases: TGCGCCAGCAGCCAAGCGATCCGGGGCCCTCGGGGTGAAAAACTGTTTTTT.

This sequence joins TRBV19 and TRBJ2-3; TRBD2 matches 8 bases. Germline values: CDR1 LNHDA, CDR2 SQIVND (reference sequence). The CDR3 loop spans 15 amino acids. With V trimmed by 3 bases and J by 1 base, 3 bases remained unmatched. DNA of the CDR3: TGTGCCAGTAGTATCGTGACTAGCGGCACAGATACGCAGTATTTT. As protein: CASSIVTSGTDTQYF.